Each of the 26 T cell receptor beta chains below was sequenced from the same sample in a study of shared clonotypes between healthy human individuals. TCRdb's table, derived via immunoSEQ multiplex PCR, lists solely in-frame clones and lacks some. Here the sample spans about 1.1 million clones, around 78% being singletons. Sample: memory CD4+ T cells from PBMCs. Subset in this sample: CD45RA-negative fraction. The source is a man aged 18 to 35 in good health. Some clones in this sample may be carry-over from other donors' samples.

The chain employs TRBV5-4 and TRBJ2-2; unclear D gene. The CDR3 spans 12 residues. The ends were cut back, 3 bases at V and 7 bases at J, with 7 bases in the middle. Per the germline V gene, CDR1 is SGHNT and CDR2 is YYREEE (reference sequence). DNA for the CDR3: TGTGCCAGCAGCTCTCTACTCGGGGAGCTGTTTTTT. It translates to CASSSLLGELFF.

The chain recombines TRBV30 with TRBJ1-4; 7 bases are shared with TRBD1. This CDR3 comprises 14 residues. The J segment lost 7 bases and the V segment lost 2 bases, leaving 7 bases of the junction unmatched. The V gene's germline CDR1 is GTSNPN and CDR2 SVGIG (reference sequence). The CDR3, as DNA: TGTGCCTGGAGTCGACGACAGGGAGGTGAAAAACTGTTTTTT. Translation: CAWSRRQGGEKLFF. The whole variable domain, remainder taken from reference TRBV30 and TRBJ1-4, is SQTIHQWPATLVQPVGSPLSLECTVEGTSNPNLYWYRQAAGRGLQLLFYSVGIGQISSEVPQNLSASRPQDRQFILSSKKLLLSDSGFYLCAWSRRQGGEKLFFGSGTQLSVL.

This clone is a singleton in its sample. The rearrangement joins TRBV6-6 to TRBJ2-1; D uncertain. The CDR3 is 14 residues long. CDR1 is MNHNY, CDR2 SVGAGI, per germline (reference sequence). Trimming took 0 bases from V and 9 from J, leaving 12 bases between them. This CDR3 reads CASSYSLAWGEQFF. Here the CDR3 DNA reads TGTGCCAGCAGTTACTCGCTCGCCTGGGGTGAGCAGTTCTTC.

V and J are TRBV18 and TRBJ2-2; D is uncertain. The CDR3 covers 15 residues. The germline V gene encodes CDR1 KGHSH and CDR2 LQKENI. V was clipped by 1 base and J by 0 bases, with 6 bases between them. CDR3 residues: CASSPQGSNTGELFF. The CDR3 bases are TGTGCCAGCTCACCACAGGGTTCGAACACCGGGGAGCTGTTTTTT.

In its sample, this clone was seen once. This rearrangement joins TRBV5-1 to TRBJ2-7; TRBD2 aligns across 10 bases. V was clipped by 2 bases and J by 2 bases; unmatched bases: 7. The CDR3 totals 16 residues. Germline lookup yields CDR1 SGHRS and CDR2 YFSETQ. Here the CDR3 reads CASSFALAGAPYEQYF. The CDR3 nucleotides read TGCGCCAGCAGCTTCGCTCTAGCGGGGGCCCCCTACGAGCAGTACTTC. Drawing the rest from reference TRBV5-1 and TRBJ2-7, the complete variable domain is KAGVTQTPRYLIKTRGQQVTLSCSPISGHRSVSWYQQTPGQGLQFLFEYFSETQRNKGNFPGRFSGRQFSNSRSEMNVSTLELGDSALYLCASSFALAGAPYEQYFGPGTRLTVT.

The chain recombines TRBV28 with TRBJ2-3, with 7 bases matching TRBD1. The junction had 12 bases not matched to a gene; V was cut back by 7 bases and J by 2 bases. The CDR3 runs 16 residues. The germline CDR1 and CDR2 sequences are MDHEN and SYDVKM. CDR3 sequence (DNA): TGTGCCAGCACCCCCCCTATGGGACAGAACACAGATACGCAGTATTTT. Amino acid sequence: CASTPPMGQNTDTQYF.

V is TRBV19 and J is TRBJ1-2; a possible D gene is TRBD1 (6 bases). V lost 6 bases and J lost 0, with 17 bases in between. The CDR3 is 16 amino acids. CDR1 LNHDA and CDR2 SQIVND come from the germline V gene (reference sequence). CDR3 bases: TGTGCCAGTAGCGTCGATAATGGGGGCTCTAACTATGGCTACACCTTC. Translation gives CASSVDNGGSNYGYTF.

This clone has a count of ten or more. V gene TRBV5-4 combines with J gene TRBJ2-2; TRBD2 agrees at 10 bases. Losses at the gene ends were 1 base for V and 5 bases for J; bases not matched to a gene: 5. The germline V gene encodes CDR1 SGHNT and CDR2 YYREEE (reference sequence). This CDR3 has 16 amino acids. CDR3 sequence reads: CASSLILAGGTGELFF. The CDR3 DNA reads TGTGCCAGCAGCTTGATATTAGCGGGGGGAACCGGGGAGCTGTTTTTT.

CDR3 sequence reads: CASSSYQGYQPQHF. CDR3 sequence (DNA): TGTGCCAGCAGCTCCTATCAGGGGTATCAGCCCCAGCATTTT. The chain links TRBV7-8 to TRBJ1-5, with D possibly matching TRBD1 (6 bases). Deletions cut 4 bases from V and 5 bases from J, with 12 bases between. The CDR3 covers 14 residues. Germline V gene sequence: CDR1 SGHVS, CDR2 FQNEAQ.

This sequence joins TRBV7-6 and TRBJ1-2, with a possible D match to TRBD1 (5 bases). This CDR3 is 12 amino acids long. Germline V gene lookup returns CDR1 SGHVS and CDR2 FNYEAQ. V lost 4 bases and J 8 bases, leaving 11 bases between the germline ends. CDR3 bases: TGTGCCAGCAGCTCAGGGACTTACGGCTACACCTTC. Protein: CASSSGTYGYTF.

The V and J genes are TRBV7-8 and TRBJ1-3; the D gene is possibly TRBD1 (5 bases). CDR1 is SGHVS, CDR2 FQNEAQ, per germline. The CDR3 runs 15 residues. Trimming removed 5 bases at V and 0 bases at J, with 11 bases between. CDR3 residues: CASSPRGLSGNTIYF. CDR3 DNA sequence: TGTGCCAGCAGCCCGCGGGGACTCTCTGGAAACACCATATATTTT.

This clone came up once. V and J are TRBV5-6 and TRBJ2-2; a possible D gene is TRBD2 (5 bases). The CDR3 sequence is 14 residues long. V lost 1 base and J lost 7, with 11 bases in between. Germline assignment: CDR1 SGHDT and CDR2 YYEEEE. CDR3 DNA: TGTGCCAGCAGCTTGCTCGGGGATGGCGGGGAGCTGTTTTTT. Amino acid sequence: CASSLLGDGGELFF.

This chain uses TRBV30 with TRBJ2-2, with 10 bases identical to TRBD1. CDR1 and CDR2 from the germline V gene are GTSNPN and SVGIG (reference sequence). CDR3 size: 14 residues. V lost 4 bases, J lost 5 bases, and 4 bases stayed unmatched. CDR3 amino acids: CAWTRTGGTGELFF. As DNA, the CDR3 is TGTGCCTGGACTCGGACAGGGGGGACCGGGGAGCTGTTTTTT.

The V call is TRBV28, the J call TRBJ2-7; no clear D gene. Trimming shortened V by 7 bases and J by 3 bases, and 22 bases separated the two germline ends. Per germline, CDR1 MDHEN and CDR2 SYDVKM. The CDR3 runs to 16 residues. The CDR3 DNA sequence: TGTGCCAGCACTTCCCCCCTGGGCGCAAGGGACTACGAGCAGTACTTC. The encoded protein is CASTSPLGARDYEQYF.

The chain is built from TRBV7-9 and TRBJ2-1; 9 bases align to TRBD2. This CDR3 region has 15 residues. Germline assignment: CDR1 SEHNR and CDR2 FQNEAQ (reference sequence). V was pared by 6 bases and J by 4 bases, with 7 bases of the junction left unmatched. The CDR3 nucleotides are TGTGCCAGCAGGGGCCGACTAGCGGCTTACAATGAGCAGTTCTTC. Amino acids: CASRGRLAAYNEQFF.

The chain carries TRBV28 and TRBJ2-5; possibly TRBD1 for D (6 bases). The CDR3 covers 15 residues. Germline loops: CDR1 MDHEN, CDR2 SYDVKM. The ends were cut back, 4 bases at V and 1 base at J, with 13 bases in the middle. CDR3 residues: CASSSTGQFQETQYF. In DNA form, the CDR3 reads TGTGCCAGCAGTTCCACAGGACAGTTCCAAGAGACCCAGTACTTC.

This chain's CDR3 is CASSLVNRAYSGNTIYF. CDR3 sequence (DNA): TGTGCCAGCAGCTTAGTTAATAGGGCCTACTCTGGAAACACCATATATTTT. The chain joins TRBV11-2 to TRBJ1-3; D is unclear. From germline, CDR1 is SGHAT and CDR2 FQNNGV. Between the trimmed V and J ends, which lost 1 base and 0 bases, there was a span of 13 bases. The CDR3 is made up of 17 amino acids.

V gene TRBV10-3 combines with J gene TRBJ2-7; weak D call: TRBD1 (5 bases). CDR1 and CDR2 from the germline V gene are ENHRY and SYGVKD. The V gene lost 0 bases and the J gene lost 0 bases, with 9 bases spanning the gap. This CDR3 region has 15 residues. The chain's CDR3 is CAISESTDGSYEQYF. DNA for the CDR3: TGTGCCATCAGTGAGTCGACAGACGGCTCCTACGAGCAGTACTTC.

The genes are TRBV12-5 and TRBJ2-2; 12 bases align to TRBD2. The CDR3 contains 17 residues. V was clipped by 4 bases and J by 1 base; unmatched bases: 4. The germline gives CDR1 LGHNT, CDR2 FRNRAP. DNA of the CDR3: TGTGCTAGTGGTTCCAAGACTAGCGGGAGGAACACCGGGGAGCTGTTTTTT. Residues: CASGSKTSGRNTGELFF.

Here the CDR3 DNA reads TGTGCCAGCAGTCGACCGGGACTGGACTACGAGCAGTACTTC. This gives the protein CASSRPGLDYEQYF. The chain uses TRBV7-9 and TRBJ2-7; the D gene is possibly TRBD2 (6 bases). V lost 6 bases to trimming and J lost 3 bases, with 15 bases between them. Germline V gene sequence: CDR1 SEHNR, CDR2 FQNEAQ (reference sequence). The CDR3 sequence is 14 residues long. The full variable domain, completed using reference TRBV7-9 and TRBJ2-7, is DTGVSQNPRHKITKRGQNVTFRCDPISEHNRLYWYRQTLGQGPEFLTYFQNEAQLEKSRLLSDRFSAERPKGSFSTLEIQRTEQGDSAMYLCASSRPGLDYEQYFGPGTRLTVT.

The gene calls are TRBV18 and TRBJ1-5; TRBD1 matches 8 bases. Unmatched junction bases numbered 16, after V lost 3 bases and J lost 6 bases. The CDR3 is 18 amino acids. Per germline, CDR1 KGHSH and CDR2 LQKENI. The CDR3 loop reads CASSPKLGQGPRFQPQHF. CDR3 sequence (DNA): TGTGCCAGCTCACCCAAGTTAGGACAGGGACCCCGTTTTCAGCCCCAGCATTTT.

On this clone: Other DNA variants within this sample encode the same CDR3. The J gene is TRBJ1-5, the V gene TRBV29-1; D ambiguous. This CDR3 has 12 amino acids. CDR1 and CDR2 from the germline V gene are SQVTM and ANQGSEA. V was cut by 7 bases and J by 2 bases, with 9 bases left in between. CDR3 DNA sequence: TGCAGCGCAAGGGCCGGCAATCAGCCCCAGCATTTT. Translating gives CSARAGNQPQHF.

This chain connects TRBV11-2 to TRBJ2-3; D is ambiguous. From germline, CDR1 is SGHAT and CDR2 FQNNGV. This CDR3 spans 17 amino acids. V was shortened by 1 base and J by 2 bases, with 16 bases between the two germline ends. The CDR3: CASSLVGLGSVTDTQYF. As DNA, the CDR3 is TGTGCCAGCAGCTTAGTGGGTTTGGGTTCTGTCACAGATACGCAGTATTTT.

This chain links TRBV19 with TRBJ1-5, with D maybe TRBD1 (6 bases). V lost 6 bases to trimming and J lost 0 bases, with 15 bases between them. The germline V gene has CDR1 LNHDA and CDR2 SQIVND (reference sequence). This CDR3 region has 16 residues. DNA for the CDR3: TGTGCCAGTAGCCTATTCCGGACAGATAGCAATCAGCCCCAGCATTTT. It is translated as CASSLFRTDSNQPQHF.

J is TRBJ2-7 and V is TRBV2, with 7 bases fitting TRBD2. With V trimmed by 8 bases and J by 6 bases, 10 bases remained unmatched. Germline V gene sequence: CDR1 SNHLY, CDR2 FYNNEI. This CDR3 comprises 13 residues. The CDR3, as DNA: TGTGCCAGCGGGAGGGTTCCCTCGGGCGAGCAGTACTTC. Its protein product is CASGRVPSGEQYF.

The genes are TRBV18 and TRBJ1-6; D may be TRBD1 (5 bases). CDR3 length: 17 amino acids. V shed 0 bases and J shed 5 bases, with 14 bases lying between them. The germline V gene has CDR1 KGHSH and CDR2 LQKENI. The CDR3 spells CASSPPPLGRDNSPLHF. As DNA, the CDR3 is TGTGCCAGCTCACCACCCCCCTTGGGACGGGATAATTCACCCCTCCACTTT. The variable domain in full, completed from reference TRBV18 and TRBJ1-6, reads NAGVMQNPRHLVRRRGQEARLRCSPMKGHSHVYWYRQLPEEGLKFMVYLQKENIIDESGMPKERFSAEFPKEGPSILRIQQVVRGDSAAYFCASSPPPLGRDNSPLHFGNGTRLTVT.